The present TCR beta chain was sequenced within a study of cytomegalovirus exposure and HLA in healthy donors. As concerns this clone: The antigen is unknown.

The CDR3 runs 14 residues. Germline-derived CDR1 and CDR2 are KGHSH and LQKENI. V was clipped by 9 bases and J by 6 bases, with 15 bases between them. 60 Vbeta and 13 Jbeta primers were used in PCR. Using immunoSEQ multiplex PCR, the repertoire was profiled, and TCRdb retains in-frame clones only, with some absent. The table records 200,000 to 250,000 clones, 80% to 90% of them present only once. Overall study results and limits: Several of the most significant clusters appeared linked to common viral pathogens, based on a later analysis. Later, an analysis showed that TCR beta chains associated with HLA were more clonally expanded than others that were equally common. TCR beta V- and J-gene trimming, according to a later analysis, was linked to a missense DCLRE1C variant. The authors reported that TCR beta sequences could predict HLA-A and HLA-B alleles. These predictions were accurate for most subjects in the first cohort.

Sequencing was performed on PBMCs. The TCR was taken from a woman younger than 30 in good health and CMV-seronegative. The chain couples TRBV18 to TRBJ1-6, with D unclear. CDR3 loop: CASSQQSVNSPLHF. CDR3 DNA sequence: TGTGCCAGTAGCCAGCAGAGTGTTAATTCACCCCTCCACTTT.